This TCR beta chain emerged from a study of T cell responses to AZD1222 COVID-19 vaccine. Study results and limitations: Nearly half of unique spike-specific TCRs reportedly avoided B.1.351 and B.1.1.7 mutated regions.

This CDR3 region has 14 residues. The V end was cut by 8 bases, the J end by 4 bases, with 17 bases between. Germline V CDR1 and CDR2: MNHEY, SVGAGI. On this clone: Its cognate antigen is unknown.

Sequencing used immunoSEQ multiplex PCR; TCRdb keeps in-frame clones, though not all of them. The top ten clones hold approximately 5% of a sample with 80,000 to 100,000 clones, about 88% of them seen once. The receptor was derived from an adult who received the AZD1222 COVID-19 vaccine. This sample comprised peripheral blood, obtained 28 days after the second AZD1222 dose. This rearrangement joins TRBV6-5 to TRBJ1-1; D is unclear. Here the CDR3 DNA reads TGTGCCAGCGCCCTTCAATCTGGGGTCACTGAAGCTTTCTTT. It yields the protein CASALQSGVTEAFF.